The text below deals with one T cell receptor beta chain. Its antigen is undetermined. TCRdb ran MiXCR on the 5' RACE reads and lists one entry per CDR3 protein. This sample has 300,000 to 350,000 distinct CDR3 sequences, with 9% to 15% found just once. This entry comes from a study of identical twins. Whole-study findings and limits: Within monozygotic twins, out-of-frame TCR alpha sharing was underestimated by the models. When twins shared out-of-frame alpha sequences, those sequences had excess low generation probability.

In addition, the sample was reused for a study of yellow fever vaccine responses in identical twins.

The sequence was collected from a woman aged 18-29 years in good health. The specimen sequenced was CD8+ T cells sorted from blood.

Here the CDR3 DNA reads TGCGCCAGCAGCCAGAGGGTCGCCTACAATGAGCAGTTCTTC. Residues: CASSQRVAYNEQFF. V is TRBV4-1 and J is TRBJ2-1; D is perhaps TRBD2 (5 bases). V gave up 3 bases and J gave up 2 bases, with 8 bases separating them. Germline CDR1 and CDR2: MGHRA and YSYEKL. The CDR3 length is 14 residues.